The 11 T cell receptor beta chains below all came from one sample that was sequenced in a study of technical replicates of blood from four donors (dated by TCRdb to 2015 to 2018). Receptor libraries were prepared by the immunoSEQ multiplex PCR assay. Here the immuneACCESS table is served through TCRdb, limited to in-frame sequences with V and J called. Missing clones are a known gap in these copies; in checked studies unresolved V genes cover under half, and the rest lacks a known reason. The sample table holds 40,000 to 65,000 clones, of which roughly 86% were seen once. Roughly 5.3% of the sample comes from the top ten. Input material: PBMCs. The receptors stem from a human donor in good health. Some clones in this sample may be carry-over from other donors' samples.

The J gene is TRBJ2-7, the V gene TRBV19, with TRBD2 as a possible D gene (6 bases). V was trimmed by 6 bases and J by 7 bases, leaving 19 bases between them. Germline CDR1 and CDR2: LNHDA and SQIVND (reference sequence). This CDR3 has 14 residues. CDR3 bases: TGTGCCAGTAGCCTCCGGGACTGGATGGGTGAGCAGTACTTC. This encodes CASSLRDWMGEQYF.

This chain uses TRBV6-5 with TRBJ2-7; 7 bases match TRBD1. J lost 2 bases, V lost 4 bases, and 8 bases had no gene match. This CDR3 is built from 15 residues. Germline V gene data show CDR1 as MNHEY and CDR2 as SVGAGI. The CDR3 here is CASSLGQFIAYEQYF. The CDR3 DNA reads as TGTGCCAGCAGTTTGGGACAGTTCATCGCCTACGAGCAGTACTTC.

This chain connects TRBV29-1 to TRBJ2-7, with TRBD1 matching 12 bases. The CDR3 runs 13 residues. Trimming removed 7 bases from V and 4 bases from J; junction bases left unmatched: 5. The V gene's germline CDR1 is SQVTM and CDR2 ANQGSEA. The CDR3 protein is CSDGTGGGYEQYF. In DNA form, the CDR3 reads TGCAGCGACGGGACAGGGGGCGGGTACGAGCAGTACTTC.

This sequence joins TRBV5-1 and TRBJ2-3; the match to TRBD2 covers 8 bases. The CDR3 is 13 residues long. The V gene's germline CDR1 is SGHRS and CDR2 YFSETQ. With 3 bases clipped from V and 5 bases from J, the junction kept 2 bases outside the gene matches. Written as DNA, the CDR3 is TGCGCCAGCAGCTACGGGGGGGAAGATACGCAGTATTTT. This gives the protein CASSYGGEDTQYF.

The gene calls are TRBV27 and TRBJ2-7; perhaps TRBD1 as D (5 bases). V was trimmed by 3 bases and J by 3 bases, leaving 15 bases between them. CDR1 is MNHEY, CDR2 SMNVEV, per germline (reference sequence). CDR3 length equals 15 residues. CDR3 loop: CASSLAPDRDYEQYF. Here the CDR3 DNA reads TGTGCCAGCAGTTTGGCCCCCGACAGAGACTACGAGCAGTACTTC.

The chain couples TRBV12-5 to TRBJ1-2; unclear D gene. V lost 2 bases and J 0 bases, leaving 10 bases between the germline ends. Germline V CDR1 and CDR2: LGHNT, FRNRAP. The CDR3 extends over 15 amino acids. The CDR3 DNA sequence: TGTGCTAGTGGTTTGACCGACGGAGCTAACTATGGCTACACCTTC. Amino acid sequence: CASGLTDGANYGYTF.

This sequence joins TRBV30 and TRBJ2-1; tentatively, D is TRBD1 (6 bases). The germline V gene encodes CDR1 GTSNPN and CDR2 SVGIG (reference sequence). CDR3 length: 13 residues. Trimming stripped 0 bases from V and 8 bases from J, with 11 bases between. The CDR3 DNA reads TGTGCCTGGAGTGTACAACAGGGCGATGAGCAGTTCTTC. Its protein is CAWSVQQGDEQFF.

The gene calls are TRBV2 and TRBJ1-6, with D maybe TRBD1 (6 bases). V was trimmed by 8 bases and J by 10 bases, leaving 12 bases between them. Germline CDR1 SNHLY, CDR2 FYNNEI. The length of the CDR3 is 12 residues. The CDR3 here is CASGGGDSPLHF. The CDR3, as DNA: TGTGCCAGCGGGGGGGGCGACTCACCCCTCCACTTT.

V usage is TRBV19 and J usage is TRBJ2-7, with 12 bases lining up with TRBD2. Germline trimming cut 5 bases from V and 7 bases from J; bases unmatched to any gene: 12. Germline V gene data show CDR1 as LNHDA and CDR2 as SQIVND (reference sequence). This CDR3 has 16 residues. The CDR3 region has the DNA TGTGCCAGTAGTCTCACGCTAGCGGGAGGGCCTGGGGAGCAGTACTTC. Encoded protein: CASSLTLAGGPGEQYF.

The chain recombines TRBV5-6 with TRBJ1-1, with a tentative D call TRBD1 (6 bases). The CDR3 is made up of 13 amino acids. Germline-derived CDR1 and CDR2 are SGHDT and YYEEEE. V lost 0 bases, J lost 5 bases, and 8 bases lay in between. CDR3 coding DNA: TGTGCCAGCAGCTTGGGAACAGGGACTGAAGCTTTCTTT. Protein sequence: CASSLGTGTEAFF.

The V call is TRBV4-2, the J call TRBJ2-7; 11 bases are a match to TRBD1. The CDR3 runs to 15 residues. The germline V gene encodes CDR1 LGHNA and CDR2 YNFKEQ. V was clipped by 1 base and J by 3 bases; unmatched bases: 2. CDR3 nucleotides: TGTGCCAGCAGCCAAGGGACAGGGGGCGGCTACGAGCAGTACTTC. Its protein is CASSQGTGGGYEQYF.